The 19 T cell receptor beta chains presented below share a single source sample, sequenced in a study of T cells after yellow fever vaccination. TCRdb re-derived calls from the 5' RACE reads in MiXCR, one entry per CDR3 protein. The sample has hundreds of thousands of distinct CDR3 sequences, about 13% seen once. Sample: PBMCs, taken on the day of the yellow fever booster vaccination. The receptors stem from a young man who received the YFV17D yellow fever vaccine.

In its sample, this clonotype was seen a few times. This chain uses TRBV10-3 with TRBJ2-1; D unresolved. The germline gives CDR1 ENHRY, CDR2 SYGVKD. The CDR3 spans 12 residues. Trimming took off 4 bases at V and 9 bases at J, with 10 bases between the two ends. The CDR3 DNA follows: TGTGCCATCAGTGGTCCGGGCACTGAGCAGTTCTTC. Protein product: CAISGPGTEQFF.

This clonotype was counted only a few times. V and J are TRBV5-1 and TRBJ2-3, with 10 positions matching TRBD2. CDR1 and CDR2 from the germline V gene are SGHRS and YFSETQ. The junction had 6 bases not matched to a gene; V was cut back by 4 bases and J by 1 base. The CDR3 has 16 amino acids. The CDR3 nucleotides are TGCGCCAGCAGCGCTCGAGGACTAGCGGGCACAGATACGCAGTATTTT. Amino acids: CASSARGLAGTDTQYF.

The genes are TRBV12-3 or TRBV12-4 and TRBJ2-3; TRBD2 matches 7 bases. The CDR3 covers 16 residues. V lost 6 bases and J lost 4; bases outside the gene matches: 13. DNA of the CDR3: TGTGCCAGCAGCCCCCGGGGTAGCGGGTGGCCAGATACGCAGTATTTT. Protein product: CASSPRGSGWPDTQYF.

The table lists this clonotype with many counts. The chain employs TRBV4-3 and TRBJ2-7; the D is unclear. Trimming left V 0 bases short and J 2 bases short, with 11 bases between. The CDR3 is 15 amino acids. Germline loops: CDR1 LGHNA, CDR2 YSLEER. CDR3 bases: TGCGCCAGCAGCCAAGAGGCAACCGCTCCCTACGAGCAGTACTTC. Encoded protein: CASSQEATAPYEQYF.

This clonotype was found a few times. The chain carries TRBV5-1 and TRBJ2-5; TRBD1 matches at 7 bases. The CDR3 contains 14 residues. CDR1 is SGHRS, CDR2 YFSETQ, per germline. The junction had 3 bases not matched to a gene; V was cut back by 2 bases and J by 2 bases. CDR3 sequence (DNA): TGCGCCAGCAGCTTCGGGACAGAACAAGAGACCCAGTACTTC. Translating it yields CASSFGTEQETQYF.

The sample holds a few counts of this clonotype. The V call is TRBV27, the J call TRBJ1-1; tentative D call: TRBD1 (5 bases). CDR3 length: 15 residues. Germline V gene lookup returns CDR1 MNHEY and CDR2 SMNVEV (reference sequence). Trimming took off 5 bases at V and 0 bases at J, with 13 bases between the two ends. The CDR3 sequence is CASSPLGGMNTEAFF. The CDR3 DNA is TGTGCCAGCAGTCCCCTGGGGGGGATGAACACTGAAGCTTTCTTT.

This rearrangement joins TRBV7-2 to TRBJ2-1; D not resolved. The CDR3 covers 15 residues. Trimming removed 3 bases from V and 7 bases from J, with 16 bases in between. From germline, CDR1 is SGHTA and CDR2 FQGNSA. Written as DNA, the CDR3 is TGTGCCAGCAGCTTCGGTCGGACGCCCGGGAATGAGCAGTTCTTC. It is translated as CASSFGRTPGNEQFF.

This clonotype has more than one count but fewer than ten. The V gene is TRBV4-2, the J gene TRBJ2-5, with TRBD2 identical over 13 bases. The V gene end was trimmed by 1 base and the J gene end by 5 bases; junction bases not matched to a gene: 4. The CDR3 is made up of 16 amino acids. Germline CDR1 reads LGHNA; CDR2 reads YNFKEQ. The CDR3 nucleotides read TGTGCCAGCAGCCAAGGGACTAGCGGGAGTAGGGAGACCCAGTACTTC. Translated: CASSQGTSGSRETQYF.

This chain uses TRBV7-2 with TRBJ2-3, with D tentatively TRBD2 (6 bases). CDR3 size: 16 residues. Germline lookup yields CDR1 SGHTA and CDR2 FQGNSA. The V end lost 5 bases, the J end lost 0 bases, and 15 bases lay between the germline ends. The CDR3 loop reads CASSRRERKSTDTQYF. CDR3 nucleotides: TGTGCCAGCAGCCGCCGGGAGAGGAAGAGCACAGATACGCAGTATTTT. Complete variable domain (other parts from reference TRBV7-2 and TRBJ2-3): GAGVSQSPSNKVTEKGKDVELRCDPISGHTALYWYRQSLGQGLEFLIYFQGNSAPDKSGLPSDRFSAERTGGSVSTLTIQRTQQEDSAVYLCASSRRERKSTDTQYFGPGTRLTVL.

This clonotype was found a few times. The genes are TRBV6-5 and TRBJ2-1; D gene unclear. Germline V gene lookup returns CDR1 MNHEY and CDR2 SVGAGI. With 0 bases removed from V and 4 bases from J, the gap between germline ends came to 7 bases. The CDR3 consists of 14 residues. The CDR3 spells CASSYSATYNEQFF. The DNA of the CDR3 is TGTGCCAGCAGTTACTCGGCCACATACAATGAGCAGTTCTTC.

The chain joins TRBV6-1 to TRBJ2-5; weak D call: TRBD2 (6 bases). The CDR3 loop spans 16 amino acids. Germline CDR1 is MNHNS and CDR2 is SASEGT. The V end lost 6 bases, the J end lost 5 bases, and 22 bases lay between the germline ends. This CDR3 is CASRALGLRSGETQYF. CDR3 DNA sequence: TGTGCCAGCAGGGCCTTGGGACTCCGAAGTGGGGAGACCCAGTACTTC.

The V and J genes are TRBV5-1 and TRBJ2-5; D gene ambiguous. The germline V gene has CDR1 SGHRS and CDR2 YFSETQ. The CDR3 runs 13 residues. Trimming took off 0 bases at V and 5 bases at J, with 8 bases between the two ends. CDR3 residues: CASSLALRETQYF. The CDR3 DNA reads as TGCGCCAGCAGCTTGGCCTTGCGGGAGACCCAGTACTTC.

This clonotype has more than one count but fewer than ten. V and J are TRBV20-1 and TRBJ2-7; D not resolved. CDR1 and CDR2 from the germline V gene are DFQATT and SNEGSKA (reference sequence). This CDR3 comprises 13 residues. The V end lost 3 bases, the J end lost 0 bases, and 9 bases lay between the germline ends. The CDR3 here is CSASPPPSYEQYF. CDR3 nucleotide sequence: TGCAGTGCTAGCCCCCCTCCCTCCTACGAGCAGTACTTC.

The CDR3 coding sequence is TGTGCCAGCAGCTCGCAGCGGGAGAGGGGAATTGAGCAGTACTTC. Protein sequence: CASSSQRERGIEQYF. The chain carries TRBV7-2 and TRBJ2-7; 8 positions agree with TRBD2. V dropped 4 bases and J dropped 7; count of bases not matched to a gene: 12. This CDR3 has 15 amino acids. Germline CDR1 SGHTA, CDR2 FQGNSA.

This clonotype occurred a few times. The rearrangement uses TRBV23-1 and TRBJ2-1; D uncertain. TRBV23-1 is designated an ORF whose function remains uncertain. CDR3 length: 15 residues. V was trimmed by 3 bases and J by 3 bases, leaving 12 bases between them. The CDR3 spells CASSHLHLNYNEQFF. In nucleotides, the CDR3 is TGCGCCAGCAGTCATTTACACTTGAACTACAATGAGCAGTTCTTC.

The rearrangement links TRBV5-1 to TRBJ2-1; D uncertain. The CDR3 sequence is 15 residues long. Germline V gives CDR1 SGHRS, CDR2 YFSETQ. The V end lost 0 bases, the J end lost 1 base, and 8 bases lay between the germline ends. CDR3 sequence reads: CASSLARLSYNEQFF. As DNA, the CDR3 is TGCGCCAGCAGCTTGGCCCGTTTATCCTACAATGAGCAGTTCTTC.

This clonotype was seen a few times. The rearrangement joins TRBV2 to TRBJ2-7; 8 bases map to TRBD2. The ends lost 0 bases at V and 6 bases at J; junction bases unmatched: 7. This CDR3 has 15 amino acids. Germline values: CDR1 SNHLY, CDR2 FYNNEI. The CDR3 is CASSEAVAGGAEQYF. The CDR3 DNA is TGTGCCAGCAGTGAAGCGGTGGCGGGAGGTGCCGAGCAGTACTTC. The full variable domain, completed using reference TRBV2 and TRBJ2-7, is EPEVTQTPSHQVTQMGQEVILRCVPISNHLYFYWYRQILGQKVEFLVSFYNNEISEKSEIFDDQFSVERPDGSNFTLKIRSTKLEDSAMYFCASSEAVAGGAEQYFGPGTRLTVT.

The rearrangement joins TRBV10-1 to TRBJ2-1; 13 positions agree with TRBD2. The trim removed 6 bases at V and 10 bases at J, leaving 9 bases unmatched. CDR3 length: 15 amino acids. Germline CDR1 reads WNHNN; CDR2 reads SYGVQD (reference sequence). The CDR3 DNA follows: TGCGCCAGCAGCCCCCGGACTAGCGGGAGAGGAGAGCAGTTCTTC. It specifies CASSPRTSGRGEQFF.

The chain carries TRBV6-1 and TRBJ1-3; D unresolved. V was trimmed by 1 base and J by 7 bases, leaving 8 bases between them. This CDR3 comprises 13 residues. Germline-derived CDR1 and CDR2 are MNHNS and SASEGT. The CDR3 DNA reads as TGTGCCAGCAGTGAAGAAATGGGTAACACCATATATTTT. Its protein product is CASSEEMGNTIYF.